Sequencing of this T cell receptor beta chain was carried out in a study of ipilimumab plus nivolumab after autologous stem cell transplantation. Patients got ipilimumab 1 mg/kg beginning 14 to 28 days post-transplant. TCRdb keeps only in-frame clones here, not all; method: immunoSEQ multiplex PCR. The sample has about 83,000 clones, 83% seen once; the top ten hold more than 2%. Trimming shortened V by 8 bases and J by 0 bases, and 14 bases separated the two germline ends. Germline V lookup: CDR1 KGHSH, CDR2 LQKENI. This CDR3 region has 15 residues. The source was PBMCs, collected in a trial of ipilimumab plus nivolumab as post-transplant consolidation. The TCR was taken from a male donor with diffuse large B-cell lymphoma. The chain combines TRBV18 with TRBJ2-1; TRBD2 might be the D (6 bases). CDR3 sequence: CASNEEGSSYNEQFF. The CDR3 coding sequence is TGTGCCAGCAATGAGGAGGGGAGCTCCTACAATGAGCAGTTCTTC.